This is a list of T cell receptor beta chains from one sample in a study of a mutant IDH1 vaccine in newly diagnosed glioma. This table comes from immunoSEQ multiplex PCR, and its TCRdb copy is limited to in-frame clones, with some not included. Here the sample spans tens of thousands of clones, around nine tenths being singletons. For these TCRs, the target antigens are not known. The sample was PBMCs, taken from a glioma patient whose treatment included an IDH1 peptide vaccine. Every receptor here comes from a woman between 50 and 59 years old with glioma. The CDR3 runs from the conserved cysteine through the conserved F or W. A D gene is named only where the DNA matches it firmly. The size entry is marked missing in some rows and otherwise reads once, few, many or a size class.

J gene | D gene | clone size | V gene | CDR3 protein | CDR3 DNA
TRBJ1-3 | TRBD1 | NA | TRBV6-6 | CASSKTGITGNTIYF | TGTGCCAGCAGTAAGACAGGGATAACTGGAAACACCATATATTTT
TRBJ1-2 | NA | NA | TRBV5-6 | CASSLSAYGYTF | TGTGCCAGCAGCTTGTCTGCCTATGGCTACACCTTC
TRBJ2-2 | NA | NA | TRBV7-3 | CASSLMKNTGELFF | TGTGCCAGCAGCTTAATGAAGAACACCGGGGAGCTGTTTTTT
TRBJ1-1 | NA | once | TRBV6-5 | CASSYSADGNTEAFF | TGTGCCAGCAGTTACTCCGCGGACGGGAACACTGAAGCTTTCTTT
TRBJ2-3 | NA | NA | TRBV7-6 | CASSVGEDTQYF | TGTGCCAGCAGCGTAGGGGAAGATACGCAGTATTTT
TRBJ2-1 | NA | NA | TRBV9 | CASSVAGKHSYNEQFF | TGTGCCAGCAGCGTAGCCGGCAAGCACTCCTACAATGAGCAGTTCTTC
TRBJ1-5 | NA | few | TRBV5-1 | CASSRGIGQPQHF | TGCGCCAGCAGTAGGGGTATAGGGCAGCCCCAGCATTTT
TRBJ2-7 | NA | NA | TRBV30 | CAWTAGSPPEQYF | TGTGCCTGGACAGCCGGGAGCCCACCCGAGCAGTACTTC
TRBJ2-1 | NA | few | TRBV5-1 | CASQLRSSYNEQFF | TGCGCCAGCCAACTTCGCAGCTCCTACAATGAGCAGTTCTTC
TRBJ2-7 | TRBD1 | NA | TRBV10-1 | CASSDRAGGYEQYF | TGCGCCAGCAGTGATCGGGCAGGGGGCTACGAGCAGTACTTC
TRBJ1-2 | NA | NA | TRBV19 | CASSIKINYGYTF | TGTGCCAGTAGTATTAAAATTAACTATGGCTACACCTTC
TRBJ2-5 | NA | NA | TRBV5-1 | CASSLAGQQETQYF | TGCGCCAGCAGCTTGGCTGGGCAGCAAGAGACCCAGTACTTC
TRBJ1-5 | NA | NA | TRBV27 | CASSFTGFNQPQHF | TGTGCCAGCAGTTTCACTGGTTTCAATCAGCCCCAGCATTTT
TRBJ1-1 | NA | NA | TRBV5-5 | CASSLVIARNTEAFF | TGTGCCAGCAGCCTGGTTATAGCGAGGAACACTGAAGCTTTCTTT
TRBJ2-1 | NA | NA | TRBV7-3 | CASSPTGNNEQFF | TGTGCCAGCAGCCCTACGGGGAACAATGAGCAGTTCTTC
TRBJ2-3 | TRBD1 | NA | TRBV28 | CASRRQGTDTQYF | TGTGCCAGCCGCCGACAGGGAACAGATACGCAGTATTTT
TRBJ2-3 | NA | NA | TRBV11-3 | CASSLDGADTQYF | TGTGCCAGCAGCTTAGATGGAGCAGATACGCAGTATTTT
TRBJ1-2 | NA | NA | TRBV6-6 | CASLAEGIGYGYTF | TGTGCCAGCCTGGCGGAGGGAATCGGATATGGCTACACCTTC
TRBJ1-2 | NA | NA | TRBV12-5 | CASGLHLTSYYTF | TGTGCTAGTGGTTTGCACCTCACATCATACTACACCTTC
TRBJ2-3 | TRBD2 | NA | TRBV15 | CATSLRLAGGTDTQYF | TGTGCCACCAGCCTTCGACTAGCGGGTGGCACAGATACGCAGTATTTT
TRBJ1-4 | NA | NA | TRBV6-6 | CASSYGQGREKLFF | TGTGCCAGCAGTTACGGTCAAGGGCGGGAAAAACTGTTTTTT
TRBJ2-2 | NA | once | TRBV9 | CASSPGTIGGELFF | TGTGCCAGCAGCCCCGGGACAATCGGCGGGGAGCTGTTTTTT
TRBJ1-5 | NA | NA | TRBV6-5 | CASSYNEGQPQHF | TGTGCCAGCAGTTACAATGAGGGGCAGCCCCAGCATTTT
TRBJ1-2 | TRBD1 | NA | TRBV9 | CASGTGGAWGYTF | TGTGCCAGCGGGACAGGGGGCGCCTGGGGCTACACCTTC
TRBJ2-1 | TRBD2 | once | TRBV7-3 | CASSSPGLAGGEQFF | TGTGCCAGCAGCTCCCCGGGACTAGCGGGAGGCGAGCAGTTCTTC
TRBJ1-4 | NA | NA | TRBV30 | CAWSRGNEKLFF | TGTGCCTGGAGTAGAGGGAACGAAAAACTGTTTTTT
TRBJ2-7 | NA | NA | TRBV7-3 | CASSLKAGVSYEQYF | TGTGCCAGCAGCTTAAAAGCGGGTGTTTCCTACGAGCAGTACTTC
TRBJ1-4 | NA | once | TRBV5-1 | CASSVEGVPNEKLFF | TGCGCCAGCAGCGTTGAGGGGGTACCTAATGAAAAACTGTTTTTT
TRBJ2-1 | TRBD2 | NA | TRBV18 | CASSPRVAGDVEQFF | TGTGCCAGCTCACCACGGGTAGCGGGAGATGTTGAGCAGTTCTTC
TRBJ1-4 | NA | NA | TRBV6-5 | CASSYSRGLREKLFF | TGTGCCAGCAGTTACTCCCGGGGCCTGAGGGAAAAACTGTTTTTT
TRBJ1-2 | TRBD1 | NA | TRBV6-1 | CASSALLGQGTNYGYTF | TGTGCCAGCAGTGCCCTGCTGGGACAGGGGACTAACTATGGCTACACCTTC
TRBJ1-5 | TRBD1 | once | TRBV2 | CASSGTGRVQPQHF | TGTGCCAGCAGTGGGACAGGGCGGGTACAGCCCCAGCATTTT
TRBJ2-5 | NA | few | TRBV2 | CASSEVGRATQYF | TGTGCCAGCAGTGAAGTTGGCAGGGCAACCCAGTACTTC
TRBJ1-3 | NA | NA | TRBV28 | CASSPLGGLGNTIYF | TGTGCCAGCAGCCCCCTCGGCGGGCTTGGAAACACCATATATTTT
TRBJ1-2 | TRBD1 | NA | TRBV15 | CATSSFRDRWNYGYTF | TGTGCCACCAGCAGCTTCCGGGACAGGTGGAACTATGGCTACACCTTC
TRBJ1-5 | NA | NA | TRBV21-1 | CASSKVCQSFNQPQHF | TGTGCCAGCAGCAAGGTCTGCCAATCTTTCAATCAGCCCCAGCATTTT
TRBJ1-1 | NA | NA | TRBV18 | CASSPIELNTEAFF | TGTGCCAGCTCACCAATAGAATTGAACACTGAAGCTTTCTTT
TRBJ1-5 | TRBD1 | NA | TRBV6-5 | CASRTGGQPQHF | TGTGCCAGTAGGACAGGGGGTCAGCCCCAGCATTTT
TRBJ2-5 | NA | NA | TRBV7-2 | CASSLWANQETQYF | TGTGCCAGCAGCTTATGGGCTAACCAAGAGACCCAGTACTTC
TRBJ1-6 | TRBD1 | NA | TRBV5-4 | CASSFDRANSPLHF | TGTGCCAGCAGCTTTGACAGGGCTAATTCACCCCTCCACTTT
TRBJ2-6 | NA | once | TRBV25-1 | CASTHSGANVLTF | TGTGCCAGCACTCACTCTGGGGCCAACGTCCTGACTTTC
TRBJ2-1 | TRBD1 | NA | TRBV9 | CASSSPRTGGYEQFF | TGTGCCAGCAGCTCCCCTCGGACAGGGGGGTATGAGCAGTTCTTC
TRBJ1-1 | NA | NA | TRBV10-3 | CAISGSQGPEAFF | TGTGCCATCAGTGGAAGTCAGGGGCCTGAAGCTTTCTTT
TRBJ2-1 | TRBD2 | NA | TRBV9 | CASSEAGGIYNEQFF | TGTGCCAGCAGCGAAGCGGGAGGCATCTACAATGAGCAGTTCTTC
TRBJ2-5 | NA | once | TRBV2 | CASSSYGTSEETQYF | TGTGCCAGCAGTTCCTACGGGACTTCGGAAGAGACCCAGTACTTC
TRBJ2-7 | TRBD2 | NA | TRBV9 | CASSVSVAGNEQYF | TGTGCCAGCAGCGTATCGGTAGCGGGAAACGAGCAGTACTTC
TRBJ2-2 | NA | NA | TRBV28 | CASSLWWQGNTGELFF | TGTGCCAGCAGTTTATGGTGGCAGGGGAACACCGGGGAGCTGTTTTTT
TRBJ1-1 | NA | NA | TRBV14 | CASSTSGKIGGGTEAFF | TGTGCCAGCAGCACATCGGGCAAGATTGGGGGTGGCACTGAAGCTTTCTTT
TRBJ1-1 | NA | NA | TRBV11-2 | CASSPIPWENTEAFF | TGTGCCAGCAGCCCCATCCCCTGGGAGAACACTGAAGCTTTCTTT
TRBJ2-7 | NA | NA | TRBV20-1 | CKSGHPYEQYF | TGCAAATCGGGGCACCCCTACGAGCAGTACTTC
TRBJ2-1 | NA | NA | TRBV19 | CASSIMNEQFF | TGTGCCAGTAGTATAATGAATGAGCAGTTCTTC
TRBJ2-7 | NA | NA | TRBV5-6 | CASRFFGGYEQYF | TGTGCCAGCAGATTCTTCGGGGGCTACGAGCAGTACTTC
TRBJ2-5 | TRBD2 | NA | TRBV9 | CASSATGGKETQYF | TGTGCCAGCAGCGCAACGGGAGGAAAAGAGACCCAGTACTTC
TRBJ2-5 | NA | NA | TRBV20-1 | CSATATETQYF | TGCAGTGCTACTGCGACAGAGACCCAGTACTTC
TRBJ2-4 | NA | NA | TRBV2 | CASSERQFSILAKNIQYF | TGTGCCAGCAGTGAGAGGCAGTTTTCAATCCTAGCCAAAAACATTCAGTACTTC
TRBJ1-1 | NA | NA | TRBV4-1 | CASSQPLRPRYAFF | TGCGCCAGCAGCCAACCTTTGAGGCCCCGTTATGCTTTCTTT
TRBJ2-3 | TRBD2 | NA | TRBV10-2 | CASNQAGGTDTQYF | TGCGCCAGCAACCAAGCGGGAGGGACAGATACGCAGTATTTT